A single sample gave rise to the 20 T cell receptor beta chains below, sequenced in a study of blood T cell repertoires in COVID-19 (dated by TCRdb to 2020 to 2021). The method behind the library was the immunoSEQ multiplex PCR assay. The immuneACCESS repertoire file appears here via TCRdb, limited to in-frame rearrangements. These files lack a portion of the clones; in checked studies, under half of the deficit traces to unresolved V genes, and the cause of the others is not known. The sample data list 250,000 to 350,000 clones, and about 85% of these were observed just once. Clones ranked in the top ten supply approximately 0.94% of the sample. Source material: peripheral blood. The source is a human donor with COVID-19, enrolled during active disease. The donor label of this sample is uncertain.

The rearrangement joins TRBV18 to TRBJ1-6; 7 positions agree with TRBD1. Losses at the gene ends were 4 bases for V and 8 bases for J; bases not matched to a gene: 5. The CDR3 has 14 amino acids. The germline CDR1 and CDR2 sequences are KGHSH and LQKENI. Here the CDR3 DNA reads TGTGCCAGCTCACTTGCAACAGGGGATTCACCCCTCCACTTT. Translation gives CASSLATGDSPLHF.

The chain has TRBV20-1 and TRBJ2-1; D unresolved. Between the trimmed V and J ends, which lost 3 bases and 13 bases, there was a span of 10 bases. Germline loops: CDR1 DFQATT, CDR2 SNEGSKA (reference sequence). The CDR3 sequence is 10 residues long. Written as DNA, the CDR3 is TGCAGTGCTAGCTTAGTAGATCAGTTCTTC. It codes for CSASLVDQFF.

This sequence joins TRBV28 and TRBJ1-1; TRBD1 agrees at 7 bases. The CDR3 covers 17 residues. Per germline, CDR1 MDHEN and CDR2 SYDVKM. V was pared by 6 bases and J by 4 bases, with 17 bases of the junction left unmatched. CDR3 amino acids: CASSPAPDRVESTEAFF. Written as DNA, the CDR3 is TGTGCCAGCAGCCCAGCCCCCGACAGGGTGGAAAGCACTGAAGCTTTCTTT.

This sequence joins TRBV10-2 and TRBJ1-2, with TRBD1 as a possible D gene (6 bases). This CDR3 has 14 amino acids. Germline-derived CDR1 and CDR2 are WSHSY and SAAADI. Trimming took off 7 bases at V and 7 bases at J, with 19 bases between the two ends. For the CDR3, the DNA is TGCGCCAGCATGAAAAACCAGGGGTTTGGTGGCTACACCTTC. Its translation: CASMKNQGFGGYTF.

The chain employs TRBV5-1 and TRBJ2-7, with TRBD1 as a possible D gene (6 bases). CDR1 and CDR2 (germline): SGHRS, YFSETQ. CDR3 length: 15 residues. V gave up 5 bases and J gave up 0 bases, with 15 bases separating them. CDR3 nucleotides: TGCGCCAGCAGGCCATCCCGGGACACCTCCTACGAGCAGTACTTC. As protein: CASRPSRDTSYEQYF.

J is TRBJ1-1 and V is TRBV5-6; TRBD1 aligns across 8 bases. CDR3 size: 18 residues. Germline assignment: CDR1 SGHDT and CDR2 YYEEEE. The trim removed 4 bases at V and 0 bases at J, leaving 14 bases unmatched. The CDR3 reads CASSTGTGGPVMNTEAFF. CDR3 nucleotide sequence: TGTGCCAGCAGCACGGGGACAGGAGGGCCTGTTATGAACACTGAAGCTTTCTTT.

The rearrangement joins TRBV29-1 to TRBJ1-2; the D gene is possibly TRBD1 (5 bases). The length of the CDR3 is 12 residues. V gave up 4 bases and J gave up 3 bases, with 9 bases separating them. Germline loops: CDR1 SQVTM, CDR2 ANQGSEA. The CDR3 DNA follows: TGCAGCGTTGCAGTAGGGGACTATGGCTACACCTTC. This sequence encodes CSVAVGDYGYTF.

The V and J genes are TRBV7-9 and TRBJ2-1, with D perhaps matching TRBD2 (6 bases). The germline gives CDR1 SEHNR, CDR2 FQNEAQ (reference sequence). This CDR3 region has 16 residues. V was trimmed by 5 bases and J by 5 bases, leaving 19 bases between them. The CDR3 DNA sequence: TGTGCCAGCAGCCCCGCGGGAATTAGCTATCACAATGAGCAGTTCTTC. Protein: CASSPAGISYHNEQFF. The full variable domain, with the rest looked up from reference TRBV7-9 and TRBJ2-1, is DTGVSQNPRHKITKRGQNVTFRCDPISEHNRLYWYRQTLGQGPEFLTYFQNEAQLEKSRLLSDRFSAERPKGSFSTLEIQRTEQGDSAMYLCASSPAGISYHNEQFFGPGTRLTVL.

The rearrangement uses TRBV19 and TRBJ1-2; 7 positions agree with TRBD1. Germline loops: CDR1 LNHDA, CDR2 SQIVND (reference sequence). This CDR3 is built from 14 residues. Here the CDR3 reads CVRPPDRPNYGYTF. The CDR3 nucleotides are TGTGTCCGACCCCCGGACAGGCCTAACTATGGCTACACCTTC.

For this clone: At one boundary the junction diverges from the germline segment, which might be a read error. CDR3 protein: CASSLTGTANEKLFF. CDR3 in DNA: TGTGCTAGCAGCTTAACAGGGACCGCTAATGAAAAACTGTTTTTT. The genes are TRBV7-7 and TRBJ1-4; tentative D call: TRBD1 (6 bases). This CDR3 has 15 amino acids. Looked up from germline, CDR1 is SSHAT and CDR2 is FNYEAQ (reference sequence).

The chain is built from TRBV9 and TRBJ1-1; tentative D call: TRBD1 (5 bases). The CDR3 contains 14 residues. CDR1 is SGDLS, CDR2 YYNGEE, per germline. Trimming took 6 bases from V and 3 from J, leaving 15 bases between them. The CDR3 coding sequence is TGTGCCAGCACCAGGACAAGCCAGGACACTGAAGCTTTCTTT. Translation: CASTRTSQDTEAFF.

This chain uses TRBV19 with TRBJ1-4; D gene uncertain. Trimming removed 8 bases from V and 5 bases from J, with 9 bases in between. Germline V gene sequence: CDR1 LNHDA, CDR2 SQIVND (reference sequence). The CDR3 consists of 12 residues. The CDR3 DNA is TGTGCCAGTGGCGAGGGAAATGAAAAACTGTTTTTT. Translating it yields CASGEGNEKLFF.

V is TRBV9 and J is TRBJ1-2; D is unresolved. Germline CDR1 SGDLS, CDR2 YYNGEE. V shed 3 bases and J shed 8 bases, with 11 bases lying between them. This CDR3 has 12 residues. The CDR3 here is CASSAQVGGYTF. CDR3 DNA sequence: TGTGCCAGCAGCGCTCAGGTGGGCGGCTACACCTTC.

The chain recombines TRBV18 with TRBJ1-2, with D tentatively TRBD1 (6 bases). CDR1 is KGHSH and CDR2 is LQKENI in the germline V gene. V was pared by 3 bases and J by 4 bases, with 12 bases between. The CDR3 is 14 residues long. The CDR3 protein is CASSPRDTSYGYTF. As DNA, the CDR3 is TGTGCCAGCTCACCGAGGGACACCTCCTATGGCTACACCTTC.

The chain uses TRBV5-1 and TRBJ1-1, with D tentatively TRBD1 (5 bases). The CDR3 loop spans 14 amino acids. V dropped 4 bases and J dropped 0 bases, with 10 bases sitting between them. In germline, CDR1 is SGHRS, CDR2 YFSETQ. The CDR3 region is CASSLGEMNTEAFF. The CDR3 DNA sequence: TGCGCCAGCAGCCTGGGGGAGATGAACACTGAAGCTTTCTTT.

V usage is TRBV11-2 and J usage is TRBJ2-5; TRBD2 aligns across 9 bases. V shed 7 bases and J 5 bases; nucleotides not matched to a gene: 17. This CDR3 region has 17 residues. Germline V gives CDR1 SGHAT, CDR2 FQNNGV. This CDR3 reads CASTTGAGGLLGETQYF. The CDR3 nucleotides are TGTGCCAGCACCACGGGGGCGGGAGGGTTATTGGGGGAGACCCAGTACTTC.

The rearrangement joins TRBV3-1 (or the pseudogene TRBV3-2) to TRBJ2-1; the match to TRBD1 covers 10 bases. CDR3 length: 12 amino acids. V was pared by 1 base and J by 16 bases, with 4 bases of the junction left unmatched. The germline CDR1 and CDR2 sequences are LGHDT and YNNKEL (reference sequence). The CDR3 spells CASSQVGTGEFF. The CDR3, as DNA: TGTGCCAGCAGCCAAGTTGGGACAGGGGAATTCTTC.

The CDR3 nucleotides are TGCGCCAGCAGCCAAACTTTAAAGGAAAAACTGTTTTTT. Its protein product is CASSQTLKEKLFF. The chain joins TRBV5-1 to TRBJ1-4; D not resolved. Trimming cost V 4 bases and J 8 bases, with 12 bases left between them. The CDR3 length is 13 residues. The germline gives CDR1 SGHRS, CDR2 YFSETQ.

The V call is TRBV2, the J call TRBJ1-6, with a possible D match to TRBD1 (6 bases). This CDR3 region has 15 residues. The V end was cut by 3 bases, the J end by 6 bases, with 12 bases between. From germline, CDR1 is SNHLY and CDR2 FYNNEI. The DNA for the CDR3 is TGTGCCAGCAGTGAGGTCAGGGGAGTTAATTCACCCCTCCACTTT. Translation gives CASSEVRGVNSPLHF.

This clone was counted ten times or more. The V and J genes are TRBV6-5 and TRBJ1-2; a weak D match, TRBD1 (6 bases). Deletions cut 6 bases from V and 8 bases from J, with 19 bases between. Germline V gene lookup returns CDR1 MNHEY and CDR2 SVGAGI. CDR3 length: 14 amino acids. CDR3 sequence reads: CASSPQGGGEGYTF. CDR3 bases: TGTGCCAGCAGCCCCCAAGGAGGGGGGGAGGGCTACACCTTC.